Following are 9 T cell receptor beta chains from one sample sequenced in a study of T cells in Graves' hyperthyroidism and ophthalmopathy. Authors of the study amplified TCR beta CDR3 regions from RNA transcripts. HTBI primers were the set used in a first-round RT-PCR of the TCR CDR3. MiXCR was run by TCRdb on the multiplex PCR reads, yielding one entry per CDR3 protein. This table has 200,000 to 300,000 distinct CDR3 sequences, approximately 24% appearing once. The sample consisted of blood. The receptor source for this set is a woman in her forties with Graves' ophthalmopathy.

Many counts were recorded for this clonotype. The chain has TRBV11-2 and TRBJ2-2; 7 bases are a match to TRBD2. Germline CDR1 and CDR2: SGHAT and FQNNGV. The J segment lost 7 bases and the V segment lost 1 base, leaving 3 bases of the junction unmatched. This CDR3 spans 14 amino acids. The CDR3 sequence is CASSLGPSGGELFF. The CDR3 region has the DNA TGTGCCAGCAGCTTAGGTCCTAGCGGCGGGGAGCTGTTTTTT.

This clonotype showed up many times. The chain couples TRBV20-1 to TRBJ2-7; no definite D call. CDR3 length: 15 residues. Trimming stripped 0 bases from V and 11 bases from J, with 23 bases between. Germline-derived CDR1 and CDR2 are DFQATT and SNEGSKA (reference sequence). The CDR3 nucleotides are TGCAGTGCTAGAGATCCCGCCCTTTGTCGGGCGGCAGAGTACTTC. Amino acids: CSARDPALCRAAEYF.

This clonotype was counted at least ten times. The V and J genes are TRBV20-1 and TRBJ1-1, with D possibly matching TRBD1 (6 bases). V lost 3 bases to trimming and J lost 5 bases, with 13 bases between them. This CDR3 comprises 13 residues. Germline assignment: CDR1 DFQATT and CDR2 SNEGSKA (reference sequence). Written as DNA, the CDR3 is TGCAGTGCTAGCGACAGAGGGGGTACTGAAGCTTTCTTT. Residues: CSASDRGGTEAFF.

This clonotype was recorded many times. This chain uses TRBV29-1 with TRBJ2-7; D is ambiguous. CDR3 size: 16 residues. Germline values: CDR1 SQVTM, CDR2 ANQGSEA. Trimming left V 4 bases short and J 0 bases short, with 19 bases between. Here the CDR3 DNA reads TGCAGCGTTGGATTGGCAGCGTCCAGCCCCTCCTACGAGCAGTACTTC. Protein sequence: CSVGLAASSPSYEQYF.

The gene calls are TRBV2 and TRBJ2-7, with TRBD2 as a possible D gene (6 bases). The CDR3 contains 16 residues. Germline-derived CDR1 and CDR2 are SNHLY and FYNNEI. Deletions cut 2 bases from V and 3 bases from J, with 17 bases between. For the CDR3, the DNA is TGTGCCAGCAGTGAAAGAGGCATGGCGGGGTACTACGAGCAGTACTTC. Its protein is CASSERGMAGYYEQYF.

This clonotype was seen ten or more times. This chain uses TRBV27 with TRBJ2-4; 12 positions agree with TRBD2. The CDR3 covers 15 residues. V dropped 6 bases and J dropped 3; count of bases not matched to a gene: 3. Germline V CDR1 and CDR2: MNHEY, SMNVEV (reference sequence). CDR3 DNA: TGTGCCAGCAGCGGACTAGCGGGGAACAAAAACATTCAGTACTTC. Protein product: CASSGLAGNKNIQYF.

This clonotype was recorded at least ten times. The V gene is TRBV28, the J gene TRBJ1-1; 7 bases fit TRBD1. Trimming at V came to 7 bases and at J to 1 base, leaving 9 bases not matched to a gene. The CDR3 is 15 amino acids. In germline, CDR1 is MDHEN, CDR2 SYDVKM. The CDR3 is CASTGVEGANTEAFF. CDR3 nucleotides: TGTGCCAGCACCGGGGTAGAGGGGGCGAACACTGAAGCTTTCTTT.

This clonotype was observed at least ten times. This chain uses TRBV20-1 with TRBJ2-5; D tentatively fits TRBD1 or TRBD2 (5 bases each). CDR1 is DFQATT and CDR2 is SNEGSKA in the germline V gene (reference sequence). This CDR3 has 16 amino acids. Between the trimmed V and J ends, which lost 0 bases and 2 bases, there was a span of 16 bases. CDR3 sequence (DNA): TGCAGTGCTAGAGATATTACTCCGGGGCGGCAAGAGACCCAGTACTTC. It translates to CSARDITPGRQETQYF.

In this sample, this clonotype turned up many times. The gene calls are TRBV6-5 and TRBJ2-7; TRBD2 matches 9 bases. Germline V gene sequence: CDR1 MNHEY, CDR2 SVGAGI. CDR3 size: 18 residues. V dropped 0 bases and J dropped 0; count of bases not matched to a gene: 9. The CDR3 DNA reads as TGTGCCAGCAGTTACTCTTGGGCTAGCGGGGAATACTCCTACGAGCAGTACTTC. Encoded protein: CASSYSWASGEYSYEQYF.